A single sample is the source of the 5 T cell receptor beta chains below, sequenced in a study of CD8 T cells in ankylosing spondylitis. General study results and limits: Blood of patients with ankylosing spondylitis appeared to be characterized by a TCR beta motif of 8 or 9 highly homologous variants.

Their recognized antigens are unknown. Via MiXCR, TCRdb re-called the 5' RACE reads, giving one row per CDR3 protein. In the table there are 700,000 or so distinct CDR3 sequences, around a fifth of which are singletons. The material sequenced was blood, either unsorted or a sorted T cell fraction (not recorded which). These receptor sequences come from a male donor with ankylosing spondylitis.

This chain joins TRBV7-9 and TRBJ1-1; the D gene is possibly TRBD1 (5 bases). Deletions cut 4 bases from V and 3 bases from J, with 15 bases between. The CDR3 extends over 15 amino acids. The V gene's germline CDR1 is SEHNR and CDR2 FQNEAQ (reference sequence). CDR3 nucleotide sequence: TGTGCCAGCAGCTCAACCAGGGTGGAGGACACTGAAGCTTTCTTT. It specifies CASSSTRVEDTEAFF.

This clonotype was seen a single time. This chain joins TRBV21-1 and TRBJ2-4; TRBD1 was called by the table and not checked on the DNA. TRBV21-1 counts as a pseudogene. There are 17 residues in the CDR3. The CDR3 DNA is TGTGCCAGCGCCAAAGAGTCGTTCCTGGATAGGGCAAACATTCAGTACTTC. Its protein product is CASAKESFLDRANIQYF.

The chain employs TRBV6-5 and TRBJ1-2, with D maybe TRBD1 (5 bases). Germline lookup yields CDR1 MNHEY and CDR2 SVGAGI. The CDR3 extends over 14 amino acids. V was trimmed by 0 bases and J by 3 bases, leaving 8 bases between them. For the CDR3, the DNA is TGTGCCAGCAGTTACTCAGGGGTGGACTATGGCTACACCTTC. Its translation: CASSYSGVDYGYTF.

This clonotype was detected only a few times. This chain uses TRBV24-1 with TRBJ2-1, with 7 bases that match TRBD2. J gave up 8 bases and V 3 bases, and 12 bases lay outside the gene matches. CDR3 size: 16 residues. Germline V lookup: CDR1 KGHDR, CDR2 SFDVKD. For the CDR3, the DNA is TGTGCCACCAGTGATGGGGACTCGGCGGGAGACTATGAGCAGTTCTTC. Protein sequence: CATSDGDSAGDYEQFF.

V and J are TRBV12-3 or TRBV12-4 and TRBJ2-7; D is undetermined. The length of the CDR3 is 14 residues. V was cut by 2 bases and J by 7 bases, with 15 bases left in between. The CDR3 loop reads CASSLPGPLVEQYF. In DNA form, the CDR3 reads TGTGCCAGCAGTTTACCCGGGCCTCTGGTGGAGCAGTACTTC.